The rows below give T cell receptor beta chains drawn from one sample of a study of Graves' ophthalmopathy and Graves' hyperthyroidism. TCRdb reanalysed the multiplex PCR reads using MiXCR and keeps one entry per CDR3 protein. The sample carries over a million distinct CDR3 sequences, roughly two fifths recorded once. Sequencing was carried out using peripheral blood or thyroid tissue (not recorded which). These receptors were obtained from an adult man with Graves' hyperthyroidism. CDR3s include the opening cysteine and the closing phenylalanine or tryptophan. D genes are given only for firm matches. Part of the rows lack a size; the others show once, few, many or a class for expanded clones.

v_gene	j_gene	abundance	d_gene	CDR3nt	CDR3aa
TRBV10-3	TRBJ1-4	-	-	TGTGCCAGCAGGCAGGGGACTCTAATTGGGGAAAAACTGTTTTTT	CASRQGTLIGEKLFF
TRBV25-1	TRBJ1-6	-	-	TGTGCCAGCAGCTTGGATGACAGGTTACCCTTCCACTTT	CASSLDDRLPFHF
TRBV9	TRBJ2-7	-	-	TGTGCCAGCAGCGTAGAGGCAGGGCTAACCTACGAGCAGTACTTC	CASSVEAGLTYEQYF
TRBV7-3	TRBJ1-1	-	-	TGCGCCAGCAGCCAGCTAACAGGGAAATTCACTGAAGCTTTCTTT	CASSQLTGKFTEAFF
TRBV20-1	TRBJ1-5	-	-	TGCAGTGCTAGGAGACTAACAGGGCCGAGCAATCAGCCCCAGCATTTT	CSARRLTGPSNQPQHF
TRBV5-1	TRBJ1-2	many	-	TGCGCCAGCAGCTTGGACAGGGTTGCGGTTGGCTACACCTTC	CASSLDRVAVGYTF
TRBV9	TRBJ1-6	many	TRBD1	TGTGCCAGCATATACAGGGGAAATTCACCCCTCCACTTT	CASIYRGNSPLHF
TRBV9	TRBJ1-6	few	-	TGTGCCAGCAGCGGAACAGGTCTGGGTTCACCCCTCCACTTT	CASSGTGLGSPLHF
TRBV5-1	TRBJ2-5	-	-	TGCGCCAGCAGCCAATGGAGGGGTGAGACCCAGTACTTC	CASSQWRGETQYF
TRBV7-8	TRBJ1-2	-	-	TGTGCCAGCAGCTTAATCTATCCAGGTGGATATGGCTACACCTTC	CASSLIYPGGYGYTF
TRBV11-2	TRBJ1-6	many	TRBD1	TGTGCCAGCAGCTTATTCGCGACAGGGAGCTCCTATAATTCACCCCTCCACTTT	CASSLFATGSSYNSPLHF
TRBV25-1	TRBJ1-2	-	TRBD1	TGTGCCCGCAGTGGGACAGGGGGCGGCTACACCTTC	CARSGTGGGYTF
TRBV27	TRBJ2-2	-	TRBD2	TGTGCCAGCAGTTTAAGGGGTAGGGCTAGCGGGGGTACCGGGGAGCTGTTTTTT	CASSLRGRASGGTGELFF
TRBV2	TRBJ2-5	-	-	TGTGCCAGCAGTGGCCCACAGACCCCCGCCCAGCCCCAGTACTTC	CASSGPQTPAQPQYF
TRBV12-3/TRBV12-4	TRBJ1-4	few	TRBD1	TGTGCCAGCAGTTTAACACAGGGGGCTTCAACTAATGAAAAACTGTTTTTT	CASSLTQGASTNEKLFF
TRBV6-1	TRBJ2-2	-	-	TGTGCCAGCAGTTATTTGGTTTCCCCCGGGGAGCTGTTTTTT	CASSYLVSPGELFF
TRBV15	TRBJ2-5	many	-	TGTGCCACCCAAGGGGCGGGGAAGAGTGGAGAGACCCAGTACTTC	CATQGAGKSGETQYF